This is a list of T cell receptor beta chains from one sample in a study of T cell clonotyping in hematopoietic cell transplantation. Assay used: immunoSEQ multiplex PCR; TCRdb lists only in-frame clones, some missing. The sample holds several thousand clones, 60% to 80% seen once. Material: PBMCs, obtained 180 days after allogeneic stem cell transplant. The source is a male patient in his thirties or forties who had an allogeneic stem cell transplant from a related donor, so the T cells may come from the graft donor. Some clones in this sample may be carry-over from other donors' samples. Both conserved end residues are part of each CDR3. Fields, in order: clone size, V gene, D gene, J gene, CDR3 protein. The D gene is left open where the match is weak. Rows give clone size only sometimes, using once, few, many, or a class for an expanded clone.

NA	TRBV9	NA	TRBJ2-5	CASSVGGGETQYF
NA	TRBV9	NA	TRBJ2-3	CASSFSEGTSTDTQYF
NA	TRBV30	NA	TRBJ1-6	CAWTAFNSPLHF
NA	TRBV11-1	NA	TRBJ1-2	CASSSGVYYGYTF
NA	TRBV6-5	NA	TRBJ1-3	CASSYDSSSGNTIYF
NA	TRBV4-3	TRBD1	TRBJ2-5	CASSQWTGPTETQYF
NA	TRBV7-3	NA	TRBJ2-7	CASSLGRVPYEQYF
once	TRBV7-8	NA	TRBJ2-5	CASSLLGTPTEETQYF
NA	TRBV5-4	NA	TRBJ2-7	CASSFSQAHSYEQYF
NA	TRBV7-9	TRBD2	TRBJ2-2	CASSLRASGTNTGELFF
NA	TRBV7-3	NA	TRBJ2-5	CASSLKAWETQYF
NA	TRBV6-6	NA	TRBJ2-5	CASSYFGGQETQYF
NA	TRBV6-1	NA	TRBJ2-5	CASSEAWGAETQYF
NA	TRBV5-1	NA	TRBJ1-1	CASSLYIMNTEAFF
NA	TRBV30	NA	TRBJ1-5	CAWSPRGPQPQHF
NA	TRBV9	TRBD1	TRBJ2-7	CASSADRGDYEQYF
NA	TRBV30	NA	TRBJ2-3	CAWRHEPDSENIDTQYF
NA	TRBV7-8	TRBD1	TRBJ1-2	CASSSMGQGTYGYTF
few	TRBV7-2	NA	TRBJ1-1	CASSLFVANTEAFF
NA	TRBV5-6	NA	TRBJ2-5	CASSLARRAQETQYF
NA	TRBV5-1	NA	TRBJ1-1	CASSLGVGQGNTEAFF
NA	TRBV7-2	NA	TRBJ2-1	CASSQQYNEQFF
few	TRBV10-3	NA	TRBJ1-2	CAISPSGTNLGGYTF